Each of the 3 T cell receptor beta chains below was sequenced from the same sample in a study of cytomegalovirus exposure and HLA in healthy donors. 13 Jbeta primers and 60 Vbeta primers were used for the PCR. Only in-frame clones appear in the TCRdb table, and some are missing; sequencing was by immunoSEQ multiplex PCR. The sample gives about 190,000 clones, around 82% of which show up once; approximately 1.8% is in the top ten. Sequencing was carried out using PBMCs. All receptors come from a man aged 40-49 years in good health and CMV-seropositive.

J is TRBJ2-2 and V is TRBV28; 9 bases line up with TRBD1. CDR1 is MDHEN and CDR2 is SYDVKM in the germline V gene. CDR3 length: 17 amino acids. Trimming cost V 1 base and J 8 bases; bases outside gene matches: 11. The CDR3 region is CASSLSGTGRRRGELFF. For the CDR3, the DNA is TGTGCCAGCAGTTTATCTGGGACAGGGAGAAGGAGGGGGGAGCTGTTTTTT.

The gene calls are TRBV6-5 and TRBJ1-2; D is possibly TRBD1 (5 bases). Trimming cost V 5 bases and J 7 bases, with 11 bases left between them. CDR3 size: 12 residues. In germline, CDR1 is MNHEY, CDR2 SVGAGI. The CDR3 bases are TGTGCCAGCAGTAAGGGGTTGGGTGGCTACACCTTC. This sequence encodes CASSKGLGGYTF.

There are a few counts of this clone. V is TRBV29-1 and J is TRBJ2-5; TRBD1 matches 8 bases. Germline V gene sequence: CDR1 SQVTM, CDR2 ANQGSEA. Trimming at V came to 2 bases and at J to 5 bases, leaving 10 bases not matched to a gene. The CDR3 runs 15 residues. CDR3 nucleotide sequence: TGCAGCGTTGAATGGGGGACAGGTCGGTCCGAGACCCAGTACTTC. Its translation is CSVEWGTGRSETQYF.